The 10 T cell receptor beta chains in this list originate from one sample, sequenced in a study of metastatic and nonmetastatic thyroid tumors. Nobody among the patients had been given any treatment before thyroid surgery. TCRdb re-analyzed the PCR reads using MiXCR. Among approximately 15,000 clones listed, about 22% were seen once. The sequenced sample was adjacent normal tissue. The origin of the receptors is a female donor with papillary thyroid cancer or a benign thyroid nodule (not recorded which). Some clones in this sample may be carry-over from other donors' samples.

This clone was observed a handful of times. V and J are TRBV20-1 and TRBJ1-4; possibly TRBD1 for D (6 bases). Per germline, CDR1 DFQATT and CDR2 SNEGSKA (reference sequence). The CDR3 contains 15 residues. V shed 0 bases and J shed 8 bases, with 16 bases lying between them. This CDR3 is CSARDDGSGGEKLFF. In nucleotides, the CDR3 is TGCAGTGCTAGAGATGATGGGTCCGGGGGCGAAAAACTGTTTTTT.

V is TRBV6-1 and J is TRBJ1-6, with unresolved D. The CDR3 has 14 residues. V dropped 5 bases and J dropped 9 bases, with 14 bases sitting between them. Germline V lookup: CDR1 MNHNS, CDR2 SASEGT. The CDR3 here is CASSQSLLTSPLHF. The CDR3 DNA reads TGTGCCAGCAGTCAATCCCTTCTAACTTCACCCCTCCACTTT.

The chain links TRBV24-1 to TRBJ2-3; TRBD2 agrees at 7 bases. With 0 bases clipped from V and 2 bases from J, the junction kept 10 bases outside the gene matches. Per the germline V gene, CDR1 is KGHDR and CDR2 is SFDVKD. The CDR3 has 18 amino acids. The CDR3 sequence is CATSDLPSASGDTDTQYF. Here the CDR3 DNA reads TGTGCCACCAGTGATTTGCCTTCGGCTAGCGGAGACACAGATACGCAGTATTTT.

Here the CDR3 DNA reads TGTGCCAGCTCACACGGGACTCTAAACGGGGAGCAGTACTTC. Protein sequence: CASSHGTLNGEQYF. V gene TRBV18 combines with J gene TRBJ2-7; weak D call: TRBD2 (6 bases). Trimming stripped 4 bases from V and 7 bases from J, with 17 bases between. Germline lookup yields CDR1 KGHSH and CDR2 LQKENI. This CDR3 is built from 14 residues.

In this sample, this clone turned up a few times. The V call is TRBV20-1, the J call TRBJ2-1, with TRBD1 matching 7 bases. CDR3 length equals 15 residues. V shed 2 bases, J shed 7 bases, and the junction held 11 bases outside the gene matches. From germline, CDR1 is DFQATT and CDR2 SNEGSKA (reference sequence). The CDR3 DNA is TGCAGTGCTAGAAGAATGGGACAGTTTGTTAATGAGCAGTTCTTC. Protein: CSARRMGQFVNEQFF.

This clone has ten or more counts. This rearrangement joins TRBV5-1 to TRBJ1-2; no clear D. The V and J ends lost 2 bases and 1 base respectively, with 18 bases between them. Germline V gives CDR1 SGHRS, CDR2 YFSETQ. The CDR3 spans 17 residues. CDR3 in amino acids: CASSFSADQSYNYGYTF. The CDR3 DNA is TGCGCCAGCAGCTTTTCGGCCGACCAATCCTATAACTATGGCTACACCTTC.

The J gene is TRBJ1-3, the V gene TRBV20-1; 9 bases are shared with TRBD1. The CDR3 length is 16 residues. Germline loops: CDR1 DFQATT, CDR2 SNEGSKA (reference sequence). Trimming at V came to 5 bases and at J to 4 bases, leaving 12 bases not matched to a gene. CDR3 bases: TGCAGTGCTGGCCGGACAGGGGCCGGGGCGGGAAACACCATATATTTT. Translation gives CSAGRTGAGAGNTIYF.

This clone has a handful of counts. The CDR3 spells CASSGASTEQYF. CDR3 bases: TGTGCCAGTAGCGGCGCCTCTACCGAGCAGTACTTC. This sequence joins TRBV19 and TRBJ2-7; D uncertain. Germline CDR1 LNHDA, CDR2 SQIVND (reference sequence). Trimming shortened V by 6 bases and J by 6 bases, and 12 bases separated the two germline ends. The CDR3 is 12 amino acids.

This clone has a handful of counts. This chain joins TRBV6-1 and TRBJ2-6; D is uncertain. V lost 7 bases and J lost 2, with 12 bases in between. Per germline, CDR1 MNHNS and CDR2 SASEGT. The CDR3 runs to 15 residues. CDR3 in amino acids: CASKIWETGANVLTF. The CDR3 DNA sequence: TGTGCCAGCAAGATTTGGGAAACTGGGGCCAACGTCCTGACTTTC.

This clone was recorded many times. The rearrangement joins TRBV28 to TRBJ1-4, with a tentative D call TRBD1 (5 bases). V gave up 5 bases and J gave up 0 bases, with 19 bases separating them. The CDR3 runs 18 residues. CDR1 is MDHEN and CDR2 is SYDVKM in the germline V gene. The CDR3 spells CASSPIYTPRATNEKLFF. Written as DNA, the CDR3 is TGTGCCAGCAGTCCTATATATACCCCCAGGGCAACTAATGAAAAACTGTTTTTT.